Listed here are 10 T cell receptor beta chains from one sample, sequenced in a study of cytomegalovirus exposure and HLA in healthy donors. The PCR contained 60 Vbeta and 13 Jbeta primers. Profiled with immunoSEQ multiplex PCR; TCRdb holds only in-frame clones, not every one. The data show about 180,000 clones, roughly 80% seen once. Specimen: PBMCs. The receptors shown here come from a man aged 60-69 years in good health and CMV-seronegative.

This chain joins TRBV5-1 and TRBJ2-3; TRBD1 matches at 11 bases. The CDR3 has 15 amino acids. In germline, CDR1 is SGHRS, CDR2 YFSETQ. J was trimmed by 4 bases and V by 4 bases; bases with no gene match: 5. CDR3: CASSDRTGGADTQYF. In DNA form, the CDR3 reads TGCGCCAGCAGCGACCGGACAGGGGGCGCAGATACGCAGTATTTT.

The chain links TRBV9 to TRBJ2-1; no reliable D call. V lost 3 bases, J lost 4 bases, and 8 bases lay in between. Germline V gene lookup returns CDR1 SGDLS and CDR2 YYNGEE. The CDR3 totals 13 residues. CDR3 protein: CASSADIYNEQFF. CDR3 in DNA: TGTGCCAGCAGCGCTGACATTTACAATGAGCAGTTCTTC.

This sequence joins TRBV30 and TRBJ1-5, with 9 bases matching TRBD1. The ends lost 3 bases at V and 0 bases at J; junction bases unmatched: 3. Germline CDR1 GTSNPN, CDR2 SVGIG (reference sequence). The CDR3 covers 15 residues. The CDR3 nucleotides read TGTGCCTGGAGGGGGACAGGGTATAGCAATCAGCCCCAGCATTTT. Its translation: CAWRGTGYSNQPQHF.

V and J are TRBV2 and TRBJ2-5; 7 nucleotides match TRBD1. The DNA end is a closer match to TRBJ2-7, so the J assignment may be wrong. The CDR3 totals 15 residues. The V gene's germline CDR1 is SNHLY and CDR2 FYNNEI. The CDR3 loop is CASSEAWDSYYEQYF. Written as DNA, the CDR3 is TGTGCCAGCAGTGAAGCCTGGGACAGTTACTACGAGCAGTACTTC.

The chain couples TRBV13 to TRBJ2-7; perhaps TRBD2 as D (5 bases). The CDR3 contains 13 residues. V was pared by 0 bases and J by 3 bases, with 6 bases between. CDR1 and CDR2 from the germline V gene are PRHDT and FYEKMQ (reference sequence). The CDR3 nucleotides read TGTGCCAGCAGCTTAGGTGAGGGCTACGAGCAGTACTTC. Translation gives CASSLGEGYEQYF.

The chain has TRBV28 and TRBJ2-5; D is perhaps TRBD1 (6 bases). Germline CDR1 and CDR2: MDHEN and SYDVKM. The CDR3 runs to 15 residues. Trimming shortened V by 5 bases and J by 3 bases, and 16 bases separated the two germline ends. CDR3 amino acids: CASSPREGGKETQYF. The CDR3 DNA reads TGTGCCAGCAGTCCACGGGAAGGGGGTAAAGAGACCCAGTACTTC. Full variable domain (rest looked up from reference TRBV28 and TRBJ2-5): DVKVTQSSRYLVKRTGEKVFLECVQDMDHENMFWYRQDPGLGLRLIYFSYDVKMKEKGDIPEGYSVSREKKERFSLILESASTNQTSMYLCASSPREGGKETQYFGPGTRLLVL.

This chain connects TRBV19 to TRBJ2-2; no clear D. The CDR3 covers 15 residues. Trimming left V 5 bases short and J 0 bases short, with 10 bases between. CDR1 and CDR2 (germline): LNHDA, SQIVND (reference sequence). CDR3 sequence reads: CASSGRQTNTGELFF. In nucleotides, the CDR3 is TGTGCCAGTAGTGGCCGACAAACGAACACCGGGGAGCTGTTTTTT.

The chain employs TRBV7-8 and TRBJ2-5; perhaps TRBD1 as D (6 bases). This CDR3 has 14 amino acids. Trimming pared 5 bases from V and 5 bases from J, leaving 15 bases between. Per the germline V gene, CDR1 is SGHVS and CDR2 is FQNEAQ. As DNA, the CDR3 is TGTGCCAGCAGCCAAACAGGGTTTAGGGAGACCCAGTACTTC. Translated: CASSQTGFRETQYF.

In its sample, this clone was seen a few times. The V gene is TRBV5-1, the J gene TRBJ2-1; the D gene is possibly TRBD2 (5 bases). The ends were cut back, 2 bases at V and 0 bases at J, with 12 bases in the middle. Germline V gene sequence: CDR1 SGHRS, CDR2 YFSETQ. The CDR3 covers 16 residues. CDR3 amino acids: CASSFRGLRSYNEQFF. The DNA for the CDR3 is TGCGCCAGCAGCTTTCGAGGACTCCGCTCCTACAATGAGCAGTTCTTC.

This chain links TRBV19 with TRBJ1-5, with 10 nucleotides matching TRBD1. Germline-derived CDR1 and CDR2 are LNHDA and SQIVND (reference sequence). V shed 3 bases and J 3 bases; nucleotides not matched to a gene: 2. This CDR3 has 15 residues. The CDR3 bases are TGTGCCAGTAGTATTGACAGGGGGCCCAATCAGCCCCAGCATTTT. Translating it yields CASSIDRGPNQPQHF.